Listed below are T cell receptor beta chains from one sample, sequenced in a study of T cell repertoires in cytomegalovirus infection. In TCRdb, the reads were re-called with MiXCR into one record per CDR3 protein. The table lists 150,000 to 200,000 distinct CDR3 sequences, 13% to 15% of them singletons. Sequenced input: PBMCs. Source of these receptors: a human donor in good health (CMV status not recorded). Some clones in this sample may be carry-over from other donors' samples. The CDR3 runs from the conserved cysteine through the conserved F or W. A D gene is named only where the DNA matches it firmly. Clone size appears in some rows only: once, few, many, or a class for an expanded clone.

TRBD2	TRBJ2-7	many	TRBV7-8	TGTGCCAGCAGCTTAGGTGGGGGGGGGTGGAACGAGCAGTACTTC	CASSLGGGGWNEQYF
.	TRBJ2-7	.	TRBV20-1	TGCAGTGCTAGAGTGTCGACCTACGAGCAGTACTTC	CSARVSTYEQYF
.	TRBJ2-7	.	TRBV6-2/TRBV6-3	TGTGCCAGCAGTTACCCCATAGGTCTCTACGAGCAGTACTTC	CASSYPIGLYEQYF
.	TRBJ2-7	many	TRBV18	TGTGCCAGCTCACCAGGACAAGGGGAGGACTACGAGCAGTACTTC	CASSPGQGEDYEQYF
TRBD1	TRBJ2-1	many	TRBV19	TGTGCCAGTAGTGACAGTATCCCGACAGGGTGGTTAAGCGATGAGCAGTTCTTC	CASSDSIPTGWLSDEQFF
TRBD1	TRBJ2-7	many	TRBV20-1	TGCAGTGCTAGAGATAGGACAGGGGATCCCTACGAGCAGTACTTC	CSARDRTGDPYEQYF
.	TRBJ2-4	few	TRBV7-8	TGTGCCAGCAGCTTAGAGGACAGAATAGCCAAAAACATTCAGTACTTC	CASSLEDRIAKNIQYF
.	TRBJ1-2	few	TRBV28	TGTGCCAGCAGTTTATCCGGGACCTATGGCTACACCTTC	CASSLSGTYGYTF
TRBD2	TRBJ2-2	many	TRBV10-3	TGTGCCATCAGGCCGGCGGGGGAAACCGGGGAGCTGTTTTTT	CAIRPAGETGELFF
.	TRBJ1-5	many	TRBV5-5	TGTGCCAGCAGCGGGGCAGATCTTAGCAATCAGCCCCAGCATTTT	CASSGADLSNQPQHF
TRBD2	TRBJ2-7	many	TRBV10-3	TGTGCCATCAGTGGGGGGAGGGGTAGCAACGAGCAGTACTTC	CAISGGRGSNEQYF
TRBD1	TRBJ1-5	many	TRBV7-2	TGTGCCAGCAACGGACAGGTCAATCAGCCCCAGCATTTT	CASNGQVNQPQHF
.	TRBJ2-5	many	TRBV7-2	TGTGCCAGCGCCGGGGATGCTCAGACCCAGTACTTC	CASAGDAQTQYF
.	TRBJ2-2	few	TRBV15	TGTGCCACAGCGACAGGTAGAAACCCGAACACCGGGGAGCTGTTTTTT	CATATGRNPNTGELFF
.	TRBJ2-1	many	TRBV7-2	TGTGCCAGCAGCAAAGACAGTCTACTGGGCCCTTACAATGAGCAGTTCTTC	CASSKDSLLGPYNEQFF
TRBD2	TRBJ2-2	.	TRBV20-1	TGCAGTGCTAGACCCGGGACTAGCGGCTACACCGGGGAGCTGTTTTTT	CSARPGTSGYTGELFF
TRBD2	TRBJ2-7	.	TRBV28	TGTGCCAGCAGTCCTGGGACTAGCGGTATCTACGAGCAGTACTTC	CASSPGTSGIYEQYF
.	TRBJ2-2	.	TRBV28	TGTGCCAGCACCACTGTCGGAGCGAACACCGGGGAGCTGTTTTTT	CASTTVGANTGELFF
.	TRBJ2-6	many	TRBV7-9	TGTGCCAGCAGCTCCAATAGGAACAGGCCCCCCTCTGGGGCCAACGTCCTGACTTTC	CASSSNRNRPPSGANVLTF
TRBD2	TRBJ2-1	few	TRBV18	TGTGCCAGCTCACCTCGTCGGGCGGGAGGCGACAATGAGCAGTTCTTC	CASSPRRAGGDNEQFF
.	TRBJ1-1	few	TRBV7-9	TGTGCCAGCACCCCTGCGGGGGACTCCCCCGGGAGAAACACTGAAGCTTTCTTT	CASTPAGDSPGRNTEAFF
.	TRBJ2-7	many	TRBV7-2	TGTGCCAGCAGCGCAACAGGCTACGAGCAGTACTTC	CASSATGYEQYF
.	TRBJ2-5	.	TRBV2	TGTGCCAGCTGCCCCGGGACTCCCTCATGGGAGACCCAGTACTTC	CASCPGTPSWETQYF
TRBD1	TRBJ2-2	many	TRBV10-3	TGTGCCATCAGTGAGTCGGGACAGACCTCCGCCGGGGAGCTGTTTTTT	CAISESGQTSAGELFF
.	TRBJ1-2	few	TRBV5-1	TGCGCCAGCAGCATACCCGGGACGGTGAACTATGGCTACACCTTC	CASSIPGTVNYGYTF
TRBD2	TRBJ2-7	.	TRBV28	TGTGCCAGCAATCTTTTCTCGGGAGGCGGGAGGGCCCAAGAGCAGTACTTC	CASNLFSGGGRAQEQYF
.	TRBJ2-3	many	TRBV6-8	TGTGCCAGCAGTGGGGCCTCCCGGGGAGATACGCAGTATTTT	CASSGASRGDTQYF
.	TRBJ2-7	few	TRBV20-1	TGCAGTGCTAGAGATCGGGGGAGAAACGGTTCCTACGAGCAGTACTTC	CSARDRGRNGSYEQYF